Listed here are 13 T cell receptor beta chains from one sample, sequenced in a study of T cell responses to AZD1222 COVID-19 vaccine. Clones were sequenced by immunoSEQ multiplex PCR, and TCRdb holds only the in-frame ones, with some missing. The sample has 57,000 or so clones, approximately 85% seen once. The sequencing used peripheral blood, collected on day 0 of MenACWY control vaccination. The receptors were gathered from an adult in good health.

The chain couples TRBV28 to TRBJ1-2; D possibly corresponds to TRBD1 (5 bases). Trimming took off 6 bases at V and 1 base at J, with 15 bases between the two ends. Germline V lookup: CDR1 MDHEN, CDR2 SYDVKM. CDR3 length: 15 residues. The CDR3 region is CASSPAGRLNYGYTF. In DNA form, the CDR3 reads TGTGCCAGCAGCCCCGCAGGGAGGCTTAACTATGGCTACACCTTC.

A single count supports this clone. The CDR3 DNA sequence: TGTGCCAGCAGCAAAGCAGCCCCAGGGGCTGCTAAGATCTACGAGCAGTACTTC. Its protein is CASSKAAPGAAKIYEQYF. The chain links TRBV21-1 to TRBJ2-7; TRBD1, the table's D call, was not compared with the DNA. TRBV21-1 corresponds to a pseudogene. The CDR3 is 18 residues long.

The chain uses TRBV5-1 and TRBJ1-5; D remains unclear. This CDR3 has 14 amino acids. Trimming shortened V by 4 bases and J by 5 bases, and 13 bases separated the two germline ends. Germline assignment: CDR1 SGHRS and CDR2 YFSETQ. CDR3 amino acids: CASSLRAGDQPQHF. CDR3 coding DNA: TGCGCCAGCAGCCTCCGGGCAGGAGATCAGCCCCAGCATTTT. The whole variable domain, filled in from reference TRBV5-1 and TRBJ1-5, reads KAGVTQTPRYLIKTRGQQVTLSCSPISGHRSVSWYQQTPGQGLQFLFEYFSETQRNKGNFPGRFSGRQFSNSRSEMNVSTLELGDSALYLCASSLRAGDQPQHFGDGTRLSIL.

This rearrangement joins TRBV3-1 (or the pseudogene TRBV3-2) to TRBJ2-1, with 9 bases lining up with TRBD1. Germline loops: CDR1 LGHDT, CDR2 YNNKEL (reference sequence). After removal of 0 bases from V and 4 bases from J, the junction contained 10 bases not matched to a gene. CDR3 length: 18 amino acids. The CDR3 DNA sequence: TGTGCCAGCAGCCAAGATGCTCCCAGGGACAGGGATTACAATGAGCAGTTCTTC. It specifies CASSQDAPRDRDYNEQFF.

The chain is built from TRBV3-1 (or the pseudogene TRBV3-2) and TRBJ2-2; 10 bases are a match to TRBD1. The CDR3 is 15 residues long. The V and J ends lost 7 bases and 4 bases, in that order; junction bases with no gene match: 6. The germline CDR1 and CDR2 sequences are LGHDT and YNNKEL (reference sequence). The CDR3 loop reads CASNDRGQGTGELFF. The CDR3 DNA reads as TGTGCCAGCAACGACAGGGGGCAGGGCACCGGGGAGCTGTTTTTT.

The J gene is TRBJ1-1, the V gene TRBV7-2; perhaps TRBD1 as D (6 bases). The length of the CDR3 is 13 residues. V lost 5 bases and J 6 bases, leaving 13 bases between the germline ends. The V gene's germline CDR1 is SGHTA and CDR2 FQGNSA. CDR3 in DNA: TGTGCCAGCAGCCCCCCCGGGGGCCCTGAAGCTTTCTTT. Translation gives CASSPPGGPEAFF.

The V call is TRBV5-1, the J call TRBJ1-3; no reliable D call. The ends were cut back, 4 bases at V and 0 bases at J, with 14 bases in the middle. Germline-derived CDR1 and CDR2 are SGHRS and YFSETQ. The length of the CDR3 is 16 residues. The CDR3 region is CASSPVSGGSGNTIYF. CDR3 DNA sequence: TGCGCCAGCAGCCCGGTGAGCGGCGGCTCTGGAAACACCATATATTTT.

This rearrangement joins TRBV7-2 to TRBJ2-2, with 7 bases matching TRBD2. V shed 6 bases and J 5 bases; nucleotides not matched to a gene: 15. This CDR3 contains 17 residues. CDR1 is SGHTA and CDR2 is FQGNSA in the germline V gene. Here the CDR3 reads CASSFLGGAGKTGELFF. The DNA for the CDR3 is TGTGCCAGCAGTTTCCTGGGGGGAGCGGGAAAGACCGGGGAGCTGTTTTTT.

In this sample, this clone turned up a few times. The chain links TRBV4-2 to TRBJ2-1, with unresolved D. The germline V and J ends were trimmed by 0 bases and 5 bases, with 8 bases remaining between them. Germline V gene sequence: CDR1 LGHNA, CDR2 YNFKEQ. The CDR3 sequence is 14 residues long. As DNA, the CDR3 is TGTGCCAGCAGCCAAGATGTAAGGGACAATGAGCAGTTCTTC. Amino acids: CASSQDVRDNEQFF.

The chain has TRBV28 and TRBJ1-4, with D uncertain. Germline V CDR1 and CDR2: MDHEN, SYDVKM. The V end was cut by 3 bases, the J end by 5 bases, with 7 bases between. The CDR3 has 13 residues. CDR3 protein: CASSFSQNEKLFF. For the CDR3, the DNA is TGTGCCAGCAGTTTCTCCCAAAATGAAAAACTGTTTTTT.

This chain joins TRBV5-1 and TRBJ2-3; TRBD2 agrees at 11 bases. V lost 5 bases and J lost 6; bases outside the gene matches: 8. Per germline, CDR1 SGHRS and CDR2 YFSETQ. This CDR3 comprises 15 residues. The CDR3 DNA sequence: TGCGCCAGCAGGCCCACTAGCGGGAGCGGGGATACGCAGTATTTT. Encoded protein: CASRPTSGSGDTQYF.

The rearrangement joins TRBV6-5 to TRBJ2-7; the match to TRBD2 covers 9 bases. CDR1 is MNHEY and CDR2 is SVGAGI in the germline V gene. With V trimmed by 6 bases and J by 7 bases, 7 bases remained unmatched. The length of the CDR3 is 13 residues. The CDR3 spells CASRLAGVQEQYF. In DNA form, the CDR3 reads TGTGCCAGCAGGTTAGCGGGAGTACAAGAGCAGTACTTC.

J is TRBJ2-3 and V is TRBV6-4; 10 bases agree with TRBD1. The CDR3 is 15 amino acids. Germline-derived CDR1 and CDR2 are MRHNA and SNTAGT. The J segment lost 1 base and the V segment lost 3 bases, leaving 1 base of the junction unmatched. The chain's CDR3 is CASSEGTGGTDTQYF. The CDR3 DNA sequence: TGTGCCAGCAGTGAAGGGACAGGGGGCACAGATACGCAGTATTTT.